This T cell receptor (beta chain) was recovered during a study of cytomegalovirus exposure and HLA in healthy donors. The study ran its PCR with 60 Vbeta and 13 Jbeta primers. Repertoires were generated with immunoSEQ multiplex PCR, while TCRdb's copy carries only in-frame clones and drops some. The table lists roughly 200,000 clones, approximately 79% of them singletons, with around 1.7% in the top ten. Study-wide results and caveats: Owing to their indistinguishability, certain V segments, notably TRBV6-2 and TRBV6-3, were excluded.

CDR3 size: 12 residues. Looked up from germline, CDR1 is SNHLY and CDR2 is FYNNEI. The trim removed 8 bases at V and 8 bases at J, leaving 7 bases unmatched. Note on this clone: The antigen remains unidentified.

This chain uses TRBV2 with TRBJ1-2; 8 bases are a match to TRBD1. This clonotype originated in a man over 45 in good health and CMV-seronegative. The sequencing sample was made of PBMCs. CDR3 sequence: CASAPDRGGYTF. CDR3 nucleotides: TGTGCCAGCGCACCCGACAGGGGAGGCTACACCTTC.